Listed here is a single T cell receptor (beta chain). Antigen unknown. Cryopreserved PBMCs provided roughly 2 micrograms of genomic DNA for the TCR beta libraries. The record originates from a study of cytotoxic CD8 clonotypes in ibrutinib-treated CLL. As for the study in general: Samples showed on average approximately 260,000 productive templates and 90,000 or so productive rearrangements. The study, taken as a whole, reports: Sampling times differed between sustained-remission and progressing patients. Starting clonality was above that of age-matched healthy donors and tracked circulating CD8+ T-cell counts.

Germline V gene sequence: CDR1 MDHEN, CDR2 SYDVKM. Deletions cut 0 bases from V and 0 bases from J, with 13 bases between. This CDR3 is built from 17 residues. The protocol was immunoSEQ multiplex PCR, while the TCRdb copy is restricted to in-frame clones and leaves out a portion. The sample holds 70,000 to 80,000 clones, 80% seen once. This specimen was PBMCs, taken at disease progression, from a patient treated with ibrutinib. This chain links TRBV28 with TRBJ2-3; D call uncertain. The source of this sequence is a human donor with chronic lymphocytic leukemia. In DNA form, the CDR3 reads TGTGCCAGCAGTTTATGGGGTCCCACAGAAAGCACAGATACGCAGTATTTT. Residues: CASSLWGPTESTDTQYF.